These 8 T cell receptor delta chains came from one sample sequenced in a study of gamma-delta T cells after stem cell transplantation. TCRdb made new clone calls on the RT-PCR reads using CATT. Among just over 15,000 delta-chain clones, about 8.5% were seen once, and the ten largest hold about 66%. The sequencing sample was made of gamma-delta T cells. Receptors originate from a human donor. It is not recorded whose cells these are; they may come from a transplant donor.

About this clone itself: A read error likely explains why the TCRdb protein, taken from a much larger clone, differs from this DNA's translation at residue 20; the protein shown is translated from the DNA. The chain links TRDV1 to TRDJ2; 13 bases agree with TRDD3. The CDR3 spans 24 residues. Looked up from germline, CDR1 is TSWWSYY and CDR2 is QGS. CDR3 sequence (DNA): TGTGCTCTTGGGGAGCCGCCTTACTTCCTACCCCGGTATACTGGGGGATACGGGACAGTACAACTCTTCTTT. As protein: CALGEPPYFLPRYTGGYGTVQLFF.

This clone was seen ten or more times. A far larger clone is one base from this, pointing to a likely read error. Other DNA sequences in the same sample also yield this CDR3. The chain recombines TRDV2 with TRDJ1, with 10 nucleotides matching TRDD3. The CDR3 length is 18 residues. Trimming cost V 2 bases and J 0 bases; bases outside gene matches: 11. Germline values: CDR1 GEAIGNYY, CDR2 EKD. CDR3 bases: TGTGCCTGTGACAGAGGGGGGGATACGCGATCGTACACCGATAAACTCATCTTT. This codes for CACDRGGDTRSYTDKLIF.

This clone was detected a few times. TCRdb pairs this DNA with a much larger clone's protein that differs at residues 8 and 13, likely a read error; the protein shown was translated from the DNA. V and J are TRDV1 and TRDJ1; 8 nucleotides agree with TRDD3. From germline, CDR1 is TSWWSYY and CDR2 QGS. This CDR3 region has 23 residues. The trim removed 4 bases at V and 0 bases at J, leaving 28 bases unmatched. CDR3 sequence (DNA): TGTGCTCTTGGGGTTATTCGTACCGGACAACCCTACTTGGGGATACAGTACACCGATAAACTCATCTTT. Protein sequence: CALGVIRTGQPYLGIQYTDKLIF.

The table lists this clone with a few counts. This DNA translates differently at residue 7 from the TCRdb protein, which is that of a much larger clone; a read error is likely, and the protein shown is the DNA's own translation. The chain joins TRDV2 to TRDJ1; 7 bases align to TRDD3. This CDR3 is built from 17 residues. CDR1 is GEAIGNYY, CDR2 EKD, per germline. J gave up 0 bases and V 3 bases, and 12 bases lay outside the gene matches. Written as DNA, the CDR3 is TGTGCCTGTGACGGCCTGAGGGATACTAGGGACACCGATAAACTCATCTTT. Translating it yields CACDGLRDTRDTDKLIF.

Notes on this clone: One base separates it from a far larger clone, so it is likely a read error. The sample holds other DNA sequences that translate to the same CDR3. This chain connects TRDV2 to TRDJ2; 7 bases are a match to TRDD3. Per germline, CDR1 GEAIGNYY and CDR2 EKD. V was clipped by 7 bases and J by 4 bases; unmatched bases: 26. This CDR3 region has 20 residues. CDR3: CACDSHGLGGKNLSTAQLFF. The CDR3 DNA follows: TGTGCCTGCGACTCCCACGGGCTGGGGGGCAAAAACCTTTCGACAGCACAACTCTTCTTT.

This clone was found a few times. The translation of this DNA and the TCRdb protein of a much larger clone differ at residue 5, probably owing to a read error; the protein shown here is translated from the DNA. The chain is built from TRDV2 and TRDJ2, with 7 bases aligning to TRDD3. Germline V CDR1 and CDR2: GEAIGNYY, EKD. V gave up 2 bases and J gave up 3 bases; unmatched junction bases: 8. CDR3 length equals 16 residues. The chain's CDR3 is CACDIVGDPLTAQLFF. The CDR3 DNA is TGTGCCTGTGACATCGTGGGGGACCCCCTGACAGCACAACTCTTCTTT.

At least ten counts were recorded for this clone. TCRdb shows a much larger clone's protein in place of this DNA's translation, and the two differ at residue 5, likely through a read error; the protein shown is translated from the DNA. In DNA form, the CDR3 reads TGTGCCTGTGACGTCCTTACTGGGGGTCCCAACACCGATAAACTCATCTTT. Translation gives CACDVLTGGPNTDKLIF. The chain couples TRDV2 to TRDJ1; 8 positions match TRDD3. Germline V gene lookup returns CDR1 GEAIGNYY and CDR2 EKD. V trimming: 3 bases; J trimming: 0 bases; junction bases outside the gene matches: 11. The CDR3 runs to 17 residues.

This clone was picked up a small number of times. A single base separates this from a much larger clone, so it may be a read error. The same CDR3 is also encoded by other DNA sequences in this sample. The CDR3 here is CACDLTPPGGAAGSWDTRQMFF. CDR3 nucleotide sequence: TGTGCCTGTGACTTAACTCCGCCTGGGGGAGCTGCAGGCTCCTGGGACACCCGACAGATGTTTTTC. The rearrangement links TRDV2 to TRDJ3; 8 bases are a match to TRDD3. Germline V gene lookup returns CDR1 GEAIGNYY and CDR2 EKD. V lost 3 bases to trimming and J lost 0 bases; unmatched junction nucleotides: 18. CDR3 size: 22 residues.